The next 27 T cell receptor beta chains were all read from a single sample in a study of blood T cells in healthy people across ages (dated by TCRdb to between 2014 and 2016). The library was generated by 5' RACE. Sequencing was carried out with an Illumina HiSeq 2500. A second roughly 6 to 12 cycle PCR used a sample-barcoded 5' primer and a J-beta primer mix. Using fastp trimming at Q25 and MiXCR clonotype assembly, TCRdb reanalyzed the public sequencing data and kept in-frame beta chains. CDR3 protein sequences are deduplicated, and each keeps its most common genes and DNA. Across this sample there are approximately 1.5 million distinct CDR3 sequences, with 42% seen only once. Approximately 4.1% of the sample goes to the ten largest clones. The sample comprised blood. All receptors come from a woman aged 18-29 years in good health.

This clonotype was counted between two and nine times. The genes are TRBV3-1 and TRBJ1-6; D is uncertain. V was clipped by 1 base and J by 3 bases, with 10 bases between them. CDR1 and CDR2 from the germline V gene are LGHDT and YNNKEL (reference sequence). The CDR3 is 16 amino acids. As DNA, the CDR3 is TGTGCCAGCAGCCAAGGCCTTTTATTCTATAATTCACCCCTCCACTTT. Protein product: CASSQGLLFYNSPLHF.

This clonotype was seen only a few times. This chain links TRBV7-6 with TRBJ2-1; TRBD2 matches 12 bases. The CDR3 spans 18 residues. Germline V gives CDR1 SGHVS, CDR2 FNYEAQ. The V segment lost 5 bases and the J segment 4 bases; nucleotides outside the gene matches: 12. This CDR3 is CASSPRTSGAGVYNEQFF. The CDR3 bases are TGTGCCAGCAGCCCCAGGACTAGCGGGGCGGGGGTTTACAATGAGCAGTTCTTC.

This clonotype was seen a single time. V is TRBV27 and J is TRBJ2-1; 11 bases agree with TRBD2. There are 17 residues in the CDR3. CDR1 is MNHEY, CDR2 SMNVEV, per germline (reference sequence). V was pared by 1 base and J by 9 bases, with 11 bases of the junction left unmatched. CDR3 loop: CASSLFVISGGGGEQFF. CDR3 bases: TGTGCCAGCAGTTTATTTGTTATTAGCGGGGGGGGCGGTGAGCAGTTCTTC.

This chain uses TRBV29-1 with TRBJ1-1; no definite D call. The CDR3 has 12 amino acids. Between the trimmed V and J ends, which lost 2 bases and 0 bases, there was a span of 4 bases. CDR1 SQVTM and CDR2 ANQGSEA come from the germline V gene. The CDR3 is CSVESLNTEAFF. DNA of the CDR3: TGCAGCGTTGAAAGTCTGAACACTGAAGCTTTCTTT.

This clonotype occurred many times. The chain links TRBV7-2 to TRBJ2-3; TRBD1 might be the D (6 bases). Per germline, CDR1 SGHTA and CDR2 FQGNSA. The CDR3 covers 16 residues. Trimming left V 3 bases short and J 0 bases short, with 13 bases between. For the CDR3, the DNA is TGTGCCAGCAGCTTGCAAGGGGGTTTGAGCACAGATACGCAGTATTTT. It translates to CASSLQGGLSTDTQYF. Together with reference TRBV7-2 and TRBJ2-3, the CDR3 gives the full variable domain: GAGVSQSPSNKVTEKGKDVELRCDPISGHTALYWYRQSLGQGLEFLIYFQGNSAPDKSGLPSDRFSAERTGGSVSTLTIQRTQQEDSAVYLCASSLQGGLSTDTQYFGPGTRLTVL.

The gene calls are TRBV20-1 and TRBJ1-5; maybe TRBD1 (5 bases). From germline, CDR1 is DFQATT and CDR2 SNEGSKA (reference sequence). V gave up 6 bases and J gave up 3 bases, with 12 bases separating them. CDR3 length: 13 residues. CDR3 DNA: TGCAGTGCGGGAGGGACGGACAATCAGCCCCAGCATTTT. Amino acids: CSAGGTDNQPQHF.

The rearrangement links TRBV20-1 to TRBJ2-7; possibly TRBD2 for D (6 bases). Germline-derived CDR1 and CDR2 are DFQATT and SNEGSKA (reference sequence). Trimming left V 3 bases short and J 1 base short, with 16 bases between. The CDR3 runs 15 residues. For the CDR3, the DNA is TGCAGTGCTAGGGAGGGTCGGGACGTTTCCTACGAGCAGTACTTC. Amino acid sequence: CSAREGRDVSYEQYF.

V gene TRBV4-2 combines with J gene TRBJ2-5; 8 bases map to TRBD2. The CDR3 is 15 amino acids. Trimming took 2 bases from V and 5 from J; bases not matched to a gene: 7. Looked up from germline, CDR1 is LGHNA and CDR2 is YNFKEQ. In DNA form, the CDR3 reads TGTGCCAGCAGCCAACCCCGGGAGGGTGTTGAGACCCAGTACTTC. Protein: CASSQPREGVETQYF.

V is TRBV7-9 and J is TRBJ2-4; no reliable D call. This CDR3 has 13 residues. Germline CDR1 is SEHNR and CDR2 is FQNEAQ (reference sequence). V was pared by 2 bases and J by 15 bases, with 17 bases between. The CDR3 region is CASSLPQTSRRYF. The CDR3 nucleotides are TGTGCCAGCAGCTTACCCCAGACATCACGCCGGTACTTC.

CDR3 sequence reads: CAWSLGKPYEQYF. The CDR3 DNA sequence: TGTGCCTGGTCCTTGGGGAAACCCTACGAGCAGTACTTC. The chain couples TRBV30 to TRBJ2-7; D not resolved. Germline-derived CDR1 and CDR2 are GTSNPN and SVGIG (reference sequence). Trimming stripped 5 bases from V and 2 bases from J, with 13 bases between. This CDR3 comprises 13 residues.

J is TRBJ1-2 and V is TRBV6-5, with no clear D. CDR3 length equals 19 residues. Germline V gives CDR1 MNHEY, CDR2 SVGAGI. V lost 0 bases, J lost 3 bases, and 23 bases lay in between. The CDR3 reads CASSYSRGSLGTGYYGYTF. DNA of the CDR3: TGTGCCAGCAGTTACTCGAGAGGGTCCCTCGGTACCGGGTACTATGGCTACACCTTC.

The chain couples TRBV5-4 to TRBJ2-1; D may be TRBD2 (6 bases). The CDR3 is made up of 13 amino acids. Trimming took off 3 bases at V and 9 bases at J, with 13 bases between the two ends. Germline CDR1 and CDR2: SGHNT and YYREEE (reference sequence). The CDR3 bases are TGTGCCAGCAGCTGGGAGACTAGTAGTGAGCAGTTCTTC. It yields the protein CASSWETSSEQFF. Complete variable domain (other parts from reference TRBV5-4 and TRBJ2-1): ETGVTQSPTHLIKTRGQQVTLRCSSQSGHNTVSWYQQALGQGPQFIFQYYREEENGRGNFPPRFSGLQFPNYSSELNVNALELDDSALYLCASSWETSSEQFFGPGTRLTVL.

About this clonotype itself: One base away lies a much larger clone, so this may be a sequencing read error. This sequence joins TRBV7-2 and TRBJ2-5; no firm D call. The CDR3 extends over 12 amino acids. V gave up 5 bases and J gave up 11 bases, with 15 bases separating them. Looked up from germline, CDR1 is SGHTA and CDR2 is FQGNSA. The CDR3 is CASSLGPSAQYF. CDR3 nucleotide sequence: TGTGCCAGCAGCCTCGGACCCTCTGCGCAGTACTTC.

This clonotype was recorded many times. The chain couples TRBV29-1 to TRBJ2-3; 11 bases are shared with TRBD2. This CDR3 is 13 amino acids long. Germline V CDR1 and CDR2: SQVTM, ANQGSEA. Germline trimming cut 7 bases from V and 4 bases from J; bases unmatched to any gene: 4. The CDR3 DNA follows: TGCAGCGGGACTAGCGGGTGGGCAGATACGCAGTATTTT. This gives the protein CSGTSGWADTQYF.

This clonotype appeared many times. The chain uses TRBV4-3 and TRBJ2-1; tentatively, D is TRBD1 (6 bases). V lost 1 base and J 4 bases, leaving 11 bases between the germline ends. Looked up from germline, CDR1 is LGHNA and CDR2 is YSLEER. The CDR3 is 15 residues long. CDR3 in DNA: TGCGCCAGCAGCCAAGCCAGGACAGATTACAATGAGCAGTTCTTC. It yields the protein CASSQARTDYNEQFF.

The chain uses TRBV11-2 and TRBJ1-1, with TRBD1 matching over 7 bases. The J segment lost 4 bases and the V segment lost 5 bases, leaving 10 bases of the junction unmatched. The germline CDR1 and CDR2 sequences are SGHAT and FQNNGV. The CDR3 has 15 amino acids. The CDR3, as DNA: TGTGCCAGCAGCGGTACAGGGGCCGGTGCCACTGAAGCTTTCTTT. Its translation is CASSGTGAGATEAFF.

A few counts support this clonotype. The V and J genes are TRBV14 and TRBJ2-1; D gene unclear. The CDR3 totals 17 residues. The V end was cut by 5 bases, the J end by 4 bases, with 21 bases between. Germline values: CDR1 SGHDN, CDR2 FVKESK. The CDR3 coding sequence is TGTGCCAGCAGCTCGAGGCAAGTCCCGACCTCTTACAATGAGCAGTTCTTC. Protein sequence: CASSSRQVPTSYNEQFF.

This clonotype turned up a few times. The CDR3 reads CASSPTRRLSGANVLTF. CDR3 bases: TGTGCCAGCAGTCCTACGCGACGGCTCTCTGGGGCCAACGTCCTGACTTTC. This sequence joins TRBV6-1 and TRBJ2-6; D not certain. The CDR3 sequence is 17 residues long. Per the germline V gene, CDR1 is MNHNS and CDR2 is SASEGT. Trimming shortened V by 5 bases and J by 0 bases, and 14 bases separated the two germline ends.

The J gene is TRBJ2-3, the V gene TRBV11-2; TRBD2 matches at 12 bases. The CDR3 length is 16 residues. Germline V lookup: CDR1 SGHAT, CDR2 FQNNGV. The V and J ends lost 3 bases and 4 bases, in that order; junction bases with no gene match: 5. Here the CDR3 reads CASSLDGLAGSDTQYF. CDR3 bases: TGTGCCAGCAGCTTGGACGGACTAGCGGGGTCAGATACGCAGTATTTT.

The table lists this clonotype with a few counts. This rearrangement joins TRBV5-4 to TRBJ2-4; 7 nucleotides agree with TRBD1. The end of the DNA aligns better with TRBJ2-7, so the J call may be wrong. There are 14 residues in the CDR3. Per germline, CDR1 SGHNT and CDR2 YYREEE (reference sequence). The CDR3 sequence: CASSRDSKTYEQYF. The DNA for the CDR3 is TGTGCCAGCAGCCGGGACAGTAAAACCTACGAGCAGTACTTC.

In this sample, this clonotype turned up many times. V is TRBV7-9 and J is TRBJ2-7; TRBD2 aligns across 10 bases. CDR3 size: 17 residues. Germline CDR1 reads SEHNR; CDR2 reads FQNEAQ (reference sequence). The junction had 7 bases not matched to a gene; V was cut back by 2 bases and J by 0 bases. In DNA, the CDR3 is TGTGCCAGCAGCTTATTTCAAGCGGGGGGGTCCTCCTACGAGCAGTACTTC. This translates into CASSLFQAGGSSYEQYF. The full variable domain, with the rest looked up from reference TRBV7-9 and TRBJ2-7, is DTGVSQNPRHKITKRGQNVTFRCDPISEHNRLYWYRQTLGQGPEFLTYFQNEAQLEKSRLLSDRFSAERPKGSFSTLEIQRTEQGDSAMYLCASSLFQAGGSSYEQYFGPGTRLTVT.

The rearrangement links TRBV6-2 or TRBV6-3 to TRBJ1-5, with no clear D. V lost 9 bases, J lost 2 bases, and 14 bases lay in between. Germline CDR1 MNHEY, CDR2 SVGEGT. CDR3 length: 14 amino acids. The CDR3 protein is CASTVPWGNQPQHF. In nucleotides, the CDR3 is TGTGCCAGTACGGTTCCCTGGGGCAATCAGCCCCAGCATTTT.

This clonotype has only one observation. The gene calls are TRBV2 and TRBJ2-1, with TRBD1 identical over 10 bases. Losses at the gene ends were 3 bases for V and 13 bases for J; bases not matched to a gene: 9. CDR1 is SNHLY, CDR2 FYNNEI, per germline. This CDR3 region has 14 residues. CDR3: CASSDDRGPETQFF. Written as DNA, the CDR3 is TGTGCCAGCAGTGACGACAGGGGGCCTGAGACCCAGTTCTTC.

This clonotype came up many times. The CDR3 DNA reads as TGCAGTGCTAGAGACGGGCAGGGGGCAGGAGAGACCCAGTACTTC. As protein: CSARDGQGAGETQYF. This sequence joins TRBV20-1 and TRBJ2-5; 8 positions match TRBD1. Germline-derived CDR1 and CDR2 are DFQATT and SNEGSKA (reference sequence). The CDR3 sequence is 15 residues long. Trimming cost V 0 bases and J 4 bases; bases outside gene matches: 7.

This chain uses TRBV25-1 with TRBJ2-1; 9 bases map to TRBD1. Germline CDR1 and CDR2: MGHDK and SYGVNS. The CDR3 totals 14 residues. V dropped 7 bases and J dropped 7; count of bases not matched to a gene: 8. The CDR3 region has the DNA TGTGCCAGCAAGCCGGGACAGGGATGGAATGAGCAGTTCTTC. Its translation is CASKPGQGWNEQFF.

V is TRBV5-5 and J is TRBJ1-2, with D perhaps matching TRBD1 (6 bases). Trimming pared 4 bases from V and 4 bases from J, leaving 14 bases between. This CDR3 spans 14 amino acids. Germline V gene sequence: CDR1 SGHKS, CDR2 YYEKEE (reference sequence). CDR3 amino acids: CASSLGQRGYGYTF. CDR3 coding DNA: TGTGCCAGCAGCCTAGGACAGAGGGGCTATGGCTACACCTTC.

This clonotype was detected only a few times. Here the CDR3 reads CASSRGQTNTGELFF. The CDR3 DNA follows: TGTGCCAGCAGCCGTGGACAGACTAACACCGGGGAGCTGTTTTTT. The rearrangement links TRBV12-3 or TRBV12-4 to TRBJ2-2, with D possibly being TRBD1 (6 bases). The CDR3 is made up of 15 amino acids. Between the trimmed V and J ends, which lost 6 bases and 2 bases, there was a span of 13 bases.